The source of this TCR beta chain is a study of T cell changes during pregnancy in multiple sclerosis (dated by TCRdb to the late 2010s). Context from the whole study: In women with multiple sclerosis, the researchers looked at how the T cell repertoire shifted as pregnancy progressed.

Library construction relied on the immunoSEQ multiplex PCR assay. In TCRdb, the immuneACCESS table is reduced to in-frame sequences with V and J assigned. These tables do not hold every clone; where another copy was compared, an unresolved V gene accounts for under half, and the others remain unexplained. The table for this sample lists some 120,000 clones; about 90% of them were counted only once. The leading ten clones occupy more than 1.5% of the sample. From the germline V gene (reference sequence), CDR1 is GTSNPN and CDR2 is SVGIG. From cysteine to phenylalanine, the CDR3 is 13 amino acids long. Only CDR3 DNA remains: 39 bases, in frame from the first base. The germline ends are 12 bases apart after V is trimmed by 3 bases and J by 4 bases. As for this clone: The antigen this receptor binds is unknown. No much larger clone exists at a distance of one base, and base qualities are not known.

This TCR was sampled from a female donor with multiple sclerosis, enrolled in a pregnancy study. This material consisted of peripheral blood, taken in the third trimester of pregnancy. The sequence joins TRBV30 to TRBJ1-1, with no confident D gene call. The CDR3: CAWSPWESTEAFF. The nucleotide sequence reads as follows: TGTGCCTGGAGCCCCTGGGAGAGCACTGAAGCTTTCTTT.